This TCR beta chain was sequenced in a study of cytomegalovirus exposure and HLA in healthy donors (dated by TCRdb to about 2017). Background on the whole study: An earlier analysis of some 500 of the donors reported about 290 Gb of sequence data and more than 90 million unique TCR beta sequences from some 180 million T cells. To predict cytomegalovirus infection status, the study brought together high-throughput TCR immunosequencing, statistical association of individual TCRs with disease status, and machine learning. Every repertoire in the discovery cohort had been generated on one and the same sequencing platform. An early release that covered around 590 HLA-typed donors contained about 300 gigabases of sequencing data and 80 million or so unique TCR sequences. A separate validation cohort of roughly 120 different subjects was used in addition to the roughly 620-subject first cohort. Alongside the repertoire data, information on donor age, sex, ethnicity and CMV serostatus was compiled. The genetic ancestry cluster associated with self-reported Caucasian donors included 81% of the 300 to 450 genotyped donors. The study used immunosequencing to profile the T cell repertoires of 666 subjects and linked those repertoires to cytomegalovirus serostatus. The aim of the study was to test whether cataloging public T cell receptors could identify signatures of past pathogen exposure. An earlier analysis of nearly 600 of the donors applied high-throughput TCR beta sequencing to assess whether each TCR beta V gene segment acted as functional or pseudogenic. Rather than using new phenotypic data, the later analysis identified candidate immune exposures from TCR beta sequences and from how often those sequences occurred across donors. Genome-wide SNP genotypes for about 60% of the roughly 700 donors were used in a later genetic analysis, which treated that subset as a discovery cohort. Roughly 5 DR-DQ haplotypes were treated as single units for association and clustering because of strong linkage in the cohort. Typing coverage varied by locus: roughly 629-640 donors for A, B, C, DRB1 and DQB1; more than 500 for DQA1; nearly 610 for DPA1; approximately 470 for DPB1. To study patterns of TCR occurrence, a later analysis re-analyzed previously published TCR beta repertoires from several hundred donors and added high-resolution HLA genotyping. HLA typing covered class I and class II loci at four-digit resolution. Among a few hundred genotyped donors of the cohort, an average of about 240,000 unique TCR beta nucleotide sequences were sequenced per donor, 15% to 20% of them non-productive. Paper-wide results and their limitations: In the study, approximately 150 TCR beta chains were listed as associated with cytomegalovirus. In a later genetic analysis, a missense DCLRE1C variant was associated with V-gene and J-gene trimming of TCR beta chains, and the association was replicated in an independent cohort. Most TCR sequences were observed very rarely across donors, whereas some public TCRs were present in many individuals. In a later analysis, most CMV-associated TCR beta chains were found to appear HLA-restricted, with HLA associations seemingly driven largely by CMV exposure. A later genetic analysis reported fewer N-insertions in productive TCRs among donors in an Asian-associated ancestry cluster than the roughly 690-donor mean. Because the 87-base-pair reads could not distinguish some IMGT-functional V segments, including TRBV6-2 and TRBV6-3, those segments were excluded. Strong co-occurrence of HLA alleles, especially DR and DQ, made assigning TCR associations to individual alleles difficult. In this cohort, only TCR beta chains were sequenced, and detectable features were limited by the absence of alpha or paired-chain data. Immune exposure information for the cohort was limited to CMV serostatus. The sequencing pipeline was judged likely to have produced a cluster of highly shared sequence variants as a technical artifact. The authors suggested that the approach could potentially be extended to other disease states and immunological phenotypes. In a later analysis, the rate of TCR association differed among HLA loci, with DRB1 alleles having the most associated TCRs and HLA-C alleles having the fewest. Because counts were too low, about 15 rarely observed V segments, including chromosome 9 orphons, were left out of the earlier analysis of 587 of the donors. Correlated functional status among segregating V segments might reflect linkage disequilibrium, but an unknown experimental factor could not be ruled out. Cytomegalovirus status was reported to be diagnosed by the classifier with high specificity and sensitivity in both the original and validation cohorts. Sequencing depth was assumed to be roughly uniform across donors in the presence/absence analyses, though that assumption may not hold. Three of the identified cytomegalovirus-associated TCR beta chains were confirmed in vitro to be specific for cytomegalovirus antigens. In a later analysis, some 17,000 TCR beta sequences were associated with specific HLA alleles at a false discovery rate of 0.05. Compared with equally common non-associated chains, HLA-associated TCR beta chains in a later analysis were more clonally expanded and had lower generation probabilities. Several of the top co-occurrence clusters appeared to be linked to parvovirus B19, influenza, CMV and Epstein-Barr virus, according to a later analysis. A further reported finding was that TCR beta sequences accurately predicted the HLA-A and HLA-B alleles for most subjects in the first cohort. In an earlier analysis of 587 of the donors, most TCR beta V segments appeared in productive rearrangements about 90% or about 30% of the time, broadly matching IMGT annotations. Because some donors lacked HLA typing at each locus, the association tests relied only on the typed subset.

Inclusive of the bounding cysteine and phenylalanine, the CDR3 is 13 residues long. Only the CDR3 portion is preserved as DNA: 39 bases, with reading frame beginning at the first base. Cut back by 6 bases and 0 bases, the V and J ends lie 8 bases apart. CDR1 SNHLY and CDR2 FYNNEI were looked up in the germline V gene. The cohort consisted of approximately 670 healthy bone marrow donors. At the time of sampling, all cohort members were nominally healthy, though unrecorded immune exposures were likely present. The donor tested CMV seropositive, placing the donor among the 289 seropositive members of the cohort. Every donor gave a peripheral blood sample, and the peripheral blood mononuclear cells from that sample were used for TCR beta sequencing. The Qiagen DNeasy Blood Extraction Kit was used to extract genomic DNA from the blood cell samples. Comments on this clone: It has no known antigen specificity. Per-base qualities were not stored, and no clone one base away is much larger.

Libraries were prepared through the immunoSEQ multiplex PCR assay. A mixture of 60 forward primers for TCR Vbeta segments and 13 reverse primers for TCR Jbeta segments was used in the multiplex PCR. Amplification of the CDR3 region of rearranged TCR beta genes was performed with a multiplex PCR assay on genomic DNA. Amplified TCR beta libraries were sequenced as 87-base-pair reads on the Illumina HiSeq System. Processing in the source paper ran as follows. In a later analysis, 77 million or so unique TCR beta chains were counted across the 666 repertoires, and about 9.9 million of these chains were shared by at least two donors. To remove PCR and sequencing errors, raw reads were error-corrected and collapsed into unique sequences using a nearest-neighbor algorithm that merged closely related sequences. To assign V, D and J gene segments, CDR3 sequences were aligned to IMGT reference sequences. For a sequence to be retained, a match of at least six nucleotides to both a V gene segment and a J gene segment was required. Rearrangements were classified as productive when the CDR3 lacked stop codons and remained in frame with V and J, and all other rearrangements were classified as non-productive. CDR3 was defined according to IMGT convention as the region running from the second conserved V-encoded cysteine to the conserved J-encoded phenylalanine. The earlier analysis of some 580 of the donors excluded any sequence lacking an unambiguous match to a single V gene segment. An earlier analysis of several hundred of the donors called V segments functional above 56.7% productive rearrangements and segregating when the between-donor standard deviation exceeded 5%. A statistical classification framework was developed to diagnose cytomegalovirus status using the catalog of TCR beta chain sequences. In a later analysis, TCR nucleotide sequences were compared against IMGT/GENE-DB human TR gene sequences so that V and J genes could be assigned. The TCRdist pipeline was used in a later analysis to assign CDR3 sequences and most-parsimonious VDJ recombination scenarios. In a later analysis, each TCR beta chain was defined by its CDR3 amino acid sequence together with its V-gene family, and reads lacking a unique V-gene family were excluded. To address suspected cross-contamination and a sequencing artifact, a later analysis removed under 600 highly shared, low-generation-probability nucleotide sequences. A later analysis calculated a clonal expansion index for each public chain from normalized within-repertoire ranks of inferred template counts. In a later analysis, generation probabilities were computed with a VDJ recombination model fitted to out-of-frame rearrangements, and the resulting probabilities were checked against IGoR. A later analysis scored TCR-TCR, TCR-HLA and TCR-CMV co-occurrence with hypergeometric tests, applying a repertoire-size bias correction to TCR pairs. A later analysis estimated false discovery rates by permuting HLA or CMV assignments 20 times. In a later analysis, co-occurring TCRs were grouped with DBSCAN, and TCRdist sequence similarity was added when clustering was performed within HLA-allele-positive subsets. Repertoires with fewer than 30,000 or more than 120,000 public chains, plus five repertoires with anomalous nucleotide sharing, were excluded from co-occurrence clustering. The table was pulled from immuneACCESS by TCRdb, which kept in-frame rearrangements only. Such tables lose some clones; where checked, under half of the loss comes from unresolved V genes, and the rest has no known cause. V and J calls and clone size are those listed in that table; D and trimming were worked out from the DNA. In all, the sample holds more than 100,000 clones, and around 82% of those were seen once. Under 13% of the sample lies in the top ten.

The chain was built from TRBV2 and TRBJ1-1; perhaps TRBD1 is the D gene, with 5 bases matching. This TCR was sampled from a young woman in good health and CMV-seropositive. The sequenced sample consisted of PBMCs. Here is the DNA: TGTGCCAGCAGACCGACAGTGAACACTGAAGCTTTCTTT. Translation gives CASRPTVNTEAFF.